These 11 T cell receptor beta chains were sequenced from one sample in a study of shared clonotypes between healthy human individuals. CD45RO-negative CD8 cells positively selected for CCR7 made up the naive population, which excluded terminally differentiated effector memory CD45RA+ cells. Sequenced by immunoSEQ multiplex PCR; TCRdb stores in-frame clones only, minus some. This sample has about 2.2 million clones; approximately 92% occur once, and the top ten carry approximately 1.7%. Sequenced material: naive CD8+ T cells from PBMCs. These receptors originate from a man between 18 and 29 years old in good health. Some clones in this sample may be carry-over from other donors' samples.

The rearrangement uses TRBV5-4 and TRBJ2-1; D uncertain. The germline V gene encodes CDR1 SGHNT and CDR2 YYREEE (reference sequence). The CDR3 is made up of 14 amino acids. Trimming pared 4 bases from V and 1 base from J, leaving 9 bases between. The CDR3 here is CASSLQRSYNEQFF. DNA for the CDR3: TGTGCCAGCAGCCTGCAGAGGTCCTACAATGAGCAGTTCTTC. The full variable domain, in which reference TRBV5-4 and TRBJ2-1 provide the parts outside the CDR3, is ETGVTQSPTHLIKTRGQQVTLRCSSQSGHNTVSWYQQALGQGPQFIFQYYREEENGRGNFPPRFSGLQFPNYSSELNVNALELDDSALYLCASSLQRSYNEQFFGPGTRLTVL.

V is TRBV28 and J is TRBJ2-1; 9 bases map to TRBD2. V was clipped by 5 bases and J by 2 bases; unmatched bases: 7. This CDR3 contains 16 residues. Germline V lookup: CDR1 MDHEN, CDR2 SYDVKM. The CDR3 sequence is CASSTRLAEPYNEQFF. The DNA for the CDR3 is TGTGCCAGCAGTACAAGACTAGCGGAACCCTACAATGAGCAGTTCTTC.

The rearrangement links TRBV4-2 to TRBJ1-3; a weak D match, TRBD1 (5 bases). This CDR3 contains 19 residues. Per germline, CDR1 LGHNA and CDR2 YNFKEQ. Between the trimmed V and J ends, which lost 1 base and 1 base, there was a span of 20 bases. The CDR3 bases are TGTGCCAGCAGCCAAGCCAATACCGGGACTTCCTTTTCTGGAAACACCATATATTTT. Its protein product is CASSQANTGTSFSGNTIYF.

V usage is TRBV4-1 and J usage is TRBJ2-7; a possible D gene is TRBD2 (6 bases). The CDR3 has 16 residues. The V gene's germline CDR1 is MGHRA and CDR2 YSYEKL. The V end lost 3 bases, the J end lost 2 bases, and 17 bases lay between the germline ends. The CDR3 spells CASSHRDSLPAYEQYF. The CDR3 DNA is TGCGCCAGCAGCCATCGGGACTCCTTACCCGCCTACGAGCAGTACTTC.

This rearrangement joins TRBV7-9 to TRBJ1-2; TRBD1 might be the D (5 bases). V lost 1 base, J lost 8 bases, and 17 bases lay in between. CDR1 and CDR2 (germline): SEHNR, FQNEAQ (reference sequence). The CDR3 has 15 residues. The CDR3 DNA follows: TGTGCCAGCAGCTTAGGAGGGGAACTCCCAAGAGGCTACACCTTC. Its translation: CASSLGGELPRGYTF.

J is TRBJ2-2 and V is TRBV5-5, with D unclear. CDR3 length equals 15 residues. Trimming removed 2 bases at V and 0 bases at J, with 8 bases between. CDR1 is SGHKS and CDR2 is YYEKEE in the germline V gene (reference sequence). CDR3 residues: CASSFERTNTGELFF. In DNA, the CDR3 is TGTGCCAGCAGCTTTGAACGGACGAACACCGGGGAGCTGTTTTTT.

The count of this clone is one. The chain has TRBV27 and TRBJ2-1; D is uncertain. The V end lost 5 bases, the J end lost 10 bases, and 15 bases lay between the germline ends. The CDR3 consists of 13 residues. Germline V gene lookup returns CDR1 MNHEY and CDR2 SMNVEV (reference sequence). The CDR3 bases are TGTGCCAGCAGTATGGCCCCCATGGGCGAGCAGTTCTTC. This codes for CASSMAPMGEQFF.

This clone was observed a single time. The sample holds other DNA sequences that translate to the same CDR3. The genes are TRBV5-1 and TRBJ1-1; 10 bases align to TRBD1. The CDR3 contains 15 residues. With 4 bases clipped from V and 0 bases from J, the junction kept 3 bases outside the gene matches. Germline values: CDR1 SGHRS, CDR2 YFSETQ. CDR3 sequence reads: CASSPGTGVNTEAFF. As DNA, the CDR3 is TGCGCCAGCAGCCCCGGGACAGGGGTGAACACTGAAGCTTTCTTT.

This clone was detected once. This chain uses TRBV9 with TRBJ2-5; no definite D call. The germline V gene has CDR1 SGDLS and CDR2 YYNGEE. V was trimmed by 4 bases and J by 2 bases, leaving 21 bases between them. This CDR3 spans 17 amino acids. CDR3 loop: CASSLSPTARRQETQYF. The CDR3 DNA reads as TGTGCCAGCAGCCTCTCTCCCACGGCTAGAAGACAAGAGACCCAGTACTTC.

Here the CDR3 DNA reads TGTGCCAGCACCCTGCTAGCGGGCAATGAGCAGTTCTTC. This gives the protein CASTLLAGNEQFF. The chain couples TRBV28 to TRBJ2-1; TRBD2 matches at 8 bases. Per germline, CDR1 MDHEN and CDR2 SYDVKM. V trimming: 7 bases; J trimming: 6 bases; junction bases outside the gene matches: 5. This CDR3 region has 13 residues.

J is TRBJ2-6 and V is TRBV19, with D perhaps matching TRBD1 (7 bases). The V end lost 3 bases, the J end lost 0 bases, and 21 bases lay between the germline ends. The V gene's germline CDR1 is LNHDA and CDR2 SQIVND (reference sequence). This CDR3 is 20 amino acids long. Written as DNA, the CDR3 is TGTGCCAGTAGTATTGCGGGACAGCAGATTTCCACCTCTGGGGCCAACGTCCTGACTTTC. As protein: CASSIAGQQISTSGANVLTF.